Each of the 28 T cell receptor beta chains below was sequenced from the same sample in a study of T-cell memory formation after mild COVID-19. Via MiXCR, TCRdb re-called the 5' RACE reads, giving one row per CDR3 protein. Found here are about 470,000 distinct CDR3 sequences, about 23% of them singletons; the top ten hold roughly an eighth. Specimen: PBMCs or a T cell subset sorted from them (not recorded which). Receptors were obtained from an adult woman who had mild COVID-19 (a few samples of this study predate the infection). Cell type and time point are not known.

This clonotype was detected only a few times. The chain has TRBV6-5 and TRBJ2-6; D perhaps matches TRBD1 (5 bases). Germline lookup yields CDR1 MNHEY and CDR2 SVGAGI. Trimming removed 6 bases at V and 0 bases at J, with 18 bases between. This CDR3 has 18 residues. CDR3 bases: TGTGCCAGCAGACAGACCGGTGTGGGGCTCTCTGGGGCCAACGTCCTGACTTTC. Its translation: CASRQTGVGLSGANVLTF.

Ten or more counts support this clonotype. The chain has TRBV7-9 and TRBJ2-1; weak D call: TRBD2 (5 bases). Trimming took off 3 bases at V and 6 bases at J, with 9 bases between the two ends. This CDR3 spans 13 amino acids. Germline CDR1 and CDR2: SEHNR and FQNEAQ (reference sequence). CDR3 sequence (DNA): TGTGCCAGCAGCTTGATCGAGGGCAATGAGCAGTTCTTC. Its protein is CASSLIEGNEQFF.

This clonotype occurred a few times. V usage is TRBV29-1 and J usage is TRBJ2-2; no firm D call. The germline CDR1 and CDR2 sequences are SQVTM and ANQGSEA. Deletions cut 7 bases from V and 1 base from J, with 13 bases between. The CDR3 has 14 residues. CDR3 sequence: CSAPGPVNTGELFF. For the CDR3, the DNA is TGCAGCGCCCCAGGACCCGTGAACACCGGGGAGCTGTTTTTT.

This clonotype came up a few times. J is TRBJ2-7 and V is TRBV7-3; TRBD1 matches at 9 bases. The CDR3 runs 14 residues. Germline V lookup: CDR1 SGHTA, CDR2 FQGTGA. V was pared by 3 bases and J by 7 bases, with 7 bases of the junction left unmatched. This CDR3 reads CASSFGDRVSEQYF. In DNA, the CDR3 is TGTGCCAGCAGCTTCGGGGACAGGGTGTCTGAGCAGTACTTC.

This clonotype was recorded many times. The rearrangement links TRBV11-2 to TRBJ1-1; no reliable D call. Germline CDR1 reads SGHAT; CDR2 reads FQNNGV. V was shortened by 1 base and J by 4 bases, with 10 bases between the two germline ends. The CDR3 extends over 14 amino acids. DNA of the CDR3: TGTGCCAGCAGCTTAGCCCTGGGCGGCACTGAAGCTTTCTTT. Protein: CASSLALGGTEAFF.

In regard to this clonotype: The junction shows a germline mismatch at one end, possibly a read error. The genes are TRBV11-1 and TRBJ1-1; D might be TRBD1 (5 bases). Germline CDR1 and CDR2: SGHAT and FQDESV (reference sequence). This CDR3 spans 18 amino acids. The DNA of the CDR3 is TGTGCCAGCAGCCTAGCTCCCATGGAGACCCGGGGGGACACTGAAGCTTTCTTT. The encoded protein is CASSLAPMETRGDTEAFF.

This clonotype came up a few times. Compared with germline, one end of the junction differs, possibly owing to a read error. The gene calls are TRBV20-1 and TRBJ2-1; TRBD2 aligns across 7 bases. From germline, CDR1 is DFQATT and CDR2 SNEGSKA (reference sequence). The CDR3 covers 11 residues. The CDR3 coding sequence is TGTGGCGGGAGCTCCTACAATGAGCAGTTCTTC. Translated, it gives CGGSSYNEQFF.

V is TRBV24-1 and J is TRBJ1-2; tentative D call: TRBD1 (6 bases). This CDR3 has 14 residues. Trimming left V 4 bases short and J 2 bases short, with 10 bases between. Germline lookup yields CDR1 KGHDR and CDR2 SFDVKD. The CDR3 spells CATSETGKNYGYTF. The CDR3 nucleotides read TGTGCCACCAGTGAAACAGGGAAGAACTATGGCTACACCTTC.

The chain is built from TRBV7-9 and TRBJ2-1, with 10 bases that match TRBD1. This CDR3 has 16 residues. Germline CDR1 is SEHNR and CDR2 is FQNEAQ (reference sequence). V lost 5 bases to trimming and J lost 12 bases; unmatched junction nucleotides: 16. The CDR3 DNA follows: TGTGCCAGCAGCCTACCTAATGCGGGACAGGGGCACGGGCAGTTCTTC. Protein: CASSLPNAGQGHGQFF.

The J gene is TRBJ1-1, the V gene TRBV5-1; tentative D call: TRBD1 (5 bases). This CDR3 contains 13 residues. Trimming shortened V by 4 bases and J by 4 bases, and 11 bases separated the two germline ends. CDR1 and CDR2 from the germline V gene are SGHRS and YFSETQ. The CDR3 reads CASSTYGGTEAFF. The CDR3 DNA reads as TGCGCCAGCAGCACCTACGGGGGCACTGAAGCTTTCTTT.

The V gene is TRBV19, the J gene TRBJ1-2; D remains ambiguous. This CDR3 has 12 amino acids. CDR1 is LNHDA, CDR2 SQIVND, per germline (reference sequence). V was trimmed by 9 bases and J by 3 bases, leaving 11 bases between them. The DNA for the CDR3 is TGTGCCAGCACTGGGCCTTACTATGGCTACACCTTC. This sequence encodes CASTGPYYGYTF.

The rearrangement uses TRBV5-1 and TRBJ2-3, with TRBD1 identical over 12 bases. Germline CDR1 is SGHRS and CDR2 is YFSETQ. The CDR3 runs 18 residues. Trimming removed 4 bases from V and 2 bases from J; junction bases left unmatched: 11. DNA of the CDR3: TGCGCCAGCAGCCCCATTCGGGACAGGGGGCGCATCACAGATACGCAGTATTTT. Translation gives CASSPIRDRGRITDTQYF.

The chain is built from TRBV12-3 or TRBV12-4 and TRBJ2-3, with TRBD1 identical over 11 bases. This CDR3 comprises 15 residues. J was trimmed by 5 bases and V by 4 bases; bases with no gene match: 5. CDR3 region: CASSSWTGGKDTQYF. Here the CDR3 DNA reads TGTGCCAGCAGTTCGTGGACAGGGGGCAAAGATACGCAGTATTTT.

CDR3 DNA sequence: TGTGCCACCAGTGACCCCGGACGAAACATTCAGTACTTC. It codes for CATSDPGRNIQYF. This chain links TRBV24-1 with TRBJ2-4; no clear D gene. V was shortened by 4 bases and J by 6 bases, with 9 bases between the two germline ends. The CDR3 runs to 13 residues. Germline CDR1 KGHDR, CDR2 SFDVKD.

V and J are TRBV20-1 and TRBJ2-7; weak D call: TRBD1 (5 bases). CDR3 length: 14 amino acids. With 3 bases removed from V and 5 bases from J, the gap between germline ends came to 17 bases. Germline CDR1 and CDR2: DFQATT and SNEGSKA (reference sequence). CDR3 nucleotide sequence: TGCAGTGCTAGGGACCCATCAGGGCCGAACGAGCAGTACTTC. Its protein is CSARDPSGPNEQYF.

V gene TRBV12-3 or TRBV12-4 combines with J gene TRBJ2-5; D unresolved. The CDR3 contains 11 residues. Trimming pared 1 base from V and 13 bases from J, leaving 10 bases between. As DNA, the CDR3 is TGTGCCAGCAGTTTAGGGGAACGATGGTACTTC. Translated, it gives CASSLGERWYF.

V gene TRBV12-3 or TRBV12-4 combines with J gene TRBJ2-3; D uncertain. The length of the CDR3 is 16 residues. The ends were cut back, 3 bases at V and 2 bases at J, with 15 bases in the middle. CDR3 bases: TGTGCCAGCAGTTTGCAAAGTAGGCGGCCCACAGATACGCAGTATTTT. This gives the protein CASSLQSRRPTDTQYF.

The rearrangement uses TRBV9 and TRBJ2-7; 9 positions match TRBD1. Trimming took 3 bases from V and 1 from J; bases not matched to a gene: 8. CDR3 size: 16 residues. Per the germline V gene, CDR1 is SGDLS and CDR2 is YYNGEE. In DNA, the CDR3 is TGTGCCAGCAGCGGGACGGGACAGGGTTCTTCCTACGAGCAGTACTTC. It encodes CASSGTGQGSSYEQYF.

J is TRBJ2-4 and V is TRBV21-1; TRBD2, the table's D call, lacks a check against the DNA. TRBV21-1 is classified as a pseudogene. The CDR3 length is 19 residues. The CDR3 here is CASRPPSGGRRRAKNIQYF. In DNA, the CDR3 is TGTGCCAGCAGGCCTCCTAGCGGGGGGAGGAGGAGAGCCAAAAACATTCAGTACTTC.

This clonotype has only a few counts. The chain is built from TRBV11-2 and TRBJ2-2; 8 bases map to TRBD1. Trimming took 5 bases from V and 0 from J; bases not matched to a gene: 5. CDR1 is SGHAT, CDR2 FQNNGV, per germline. CDR3 length: 16 amino acids. The CDR3 DNA is TGTGCCAGCAGCCCATGGACAGGGTCGAACACCGGGGAGCTGTTTTTT. Protein product: CASSPWTGSNTGELFF.

In this sample, this clonotype turned up a few times. The genes are TRBV9 and TRBJ2-1, with TRBD1 matching over 9 bases. The V and J ends lost 4 bases and 8 bases, in that order; junction bases with no gene match: 10. The CDR3 loop spans 15 amino acids. Germline V lookup: CDR1 SGDLS, CDR2 YYNGEE. The CDR3 loop reads CASSRGDRAIDEQFF. CDR3 nucleotides: TGTGCCAGCAGCAGAGGGGACAGGGCAATCGATGAGCAGTTCTTC. The variable domain in full, completed from reference TRBV9 and TRBJ2-1, reads DSGVTQTPKHLITATGQRVTLRCSPRSGDLSVYWYQQSLDQGLQFLIQYYNGEERAKGNILERFSAQQFPDLHSELNLSSLELGDSALYFCASSRGDRAIDEQFFGPGTRLTVL.

This clonotype was seen a handful of times. The chain joins TRBV7-2 to TRBJ1-5; D may be TRBD1 (6 bases). The germline V and J ends were trimmed by 1 base and 9 bases, with 13 bases remaining between them. The CDR3 contains 14 residues. CDR1 is SGHTA and CDR2 is FQGNSA in the germline V gene. The CDR3 is CASSLVRGRRPQHF. CDR3 DNA sequence: TGTGCCAGCAGCTTAGTCAGGGGCCGGCGGCCCCAGCATTTT. Supplemented by reference TRBV7-2 and TRBJ1-5, the full variable domain reads GAGVSQSPSNKVTEKGKDVELRCDPISGHTALYWYRQSLGQGLEFLIYFQGNSAPDKSGLPSDRFSAERTGGSVSTLTIQRTQQEDSAVYLCASSLVRGRRPQHFGDGTRLSIL.

This clonotype was seen more than once but under ten times. V is TRBV25-1 and J is TRBJ1-5, with TRBD1 matching 7 bases. This CDR3 is 13 amino acids long. CDR1 is MGHDK and CDR2 is SYGVNS in the germline V gene. J was trimmed by 7 bases and V by 8 bases; bases with no gene match: 8. The CDR3 loop is CASQTGEGQPQHF. The CDR3 DNA sequence: TGTGCCAGCCAAACAGGGGAAGGGCAGCCCCAGCATTTT.

The chain combines TRBV5-6 with TRBJ2-1, with TRBD1 identical over 7 bases. Germline-derived CDR1 and CDR2 are SGHDT and YYEEEE. V gave up 0 bases and J gave up 8 bases; unmatched junction bases: 8. There are 15 residues in the CDR3. The CDR3 reads CASSLESGGDDEQFF. CDR3 in DNA: TGTGCCAGCAGCTTGGAATCAGGGGGAGATGATGAGCAGTTCTTC. Complete variable domain (other parts from reference TRBV5-6 and TRBJ2-1): DAGVTQSPTHLIKTRGQQVTLRCSPKSGHDTVSWYQQALGQGPQFIFQYYEEEERQRGNFPDRFSGHQFPNYSSELNVNALLLGDSALYLCASSLESGGDDEQFFGPGTRLTVL.

This clonotype has just a few counts. V is TRBV4-3 and J is TRBJ2-5; tentative D call: TRBD1 (5 bases). This CDR3 spans 15 amino acids. The germline V gene has CDR1 LGHNA and CDR2 YSLEER. The V and J ends lost 0 bases and 5 bases respectively, with 13 bases between them. CDR3 loop: CASSQDRSQGETQYF. The DNA of the CDR3 is TGCGCCAGCAGCCAAGATAGGAGTCAGGGCGAGACCCAGTACTTC.

The chain links TRBV24-1 to TRBJ1-1, with D maybe TRBD1 (6 bases). From germline, CDR1 is KGHDR and CDR2 SFDVKD. V was cut by 7 bases and J by 1 base, with 9 bases left in between. The CDR3 is 13 residues long. The CDR3 DNA follows: TGTGCCACCAGACTACAGGGGAACACTGAAGCTTTCTTT. This translates into CATRLQGNTEAFF.

This clonotype was observed a handful of times. The chain has TRBV20-1 and TRBJ2-7, with a weak D call TRBD2 (5 bases). V gave up 6 bases and J gave up 0 bases, with 15 bases separating them. Germline CDR1 and CDR2: DFQATT and SNEGSKA (reference sequence). The CDR3 length is 14 residues. Here the CDR3 DNA reads TGCAGTGCCCTACTCAGCGGCGGCTCCTACGAGCAGTACTTC. Translation: CSALLSGGSYEQYF.

The table lists this clonotype with a few counts. V and J are TRBV18 and TRBJ2-4; tentative D call: TRBD1 (6 bases). Looked up from germline, CDR1 is KGHSH and CDR2 is LQKENI. Trimming left V 3 bases short and J 0 bases short, with 15 bases between. CDR3 length: 17 residues. DNA for the CDR3: TGTGCCAGCTCACCCCAGAGGGGGACCTTAGCCAAAAACATTCAGTACTTC. This gives the protein CASSPQRGTLAKNIQYF.